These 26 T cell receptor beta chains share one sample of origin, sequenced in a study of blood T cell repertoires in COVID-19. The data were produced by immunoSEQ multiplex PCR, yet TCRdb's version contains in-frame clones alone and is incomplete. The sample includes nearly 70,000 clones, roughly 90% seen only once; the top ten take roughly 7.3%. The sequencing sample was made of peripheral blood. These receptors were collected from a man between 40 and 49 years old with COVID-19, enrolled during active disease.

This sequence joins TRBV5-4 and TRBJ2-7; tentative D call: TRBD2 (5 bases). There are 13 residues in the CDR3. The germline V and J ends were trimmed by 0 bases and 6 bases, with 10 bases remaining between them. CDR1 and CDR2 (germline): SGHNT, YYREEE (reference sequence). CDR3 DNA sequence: TGTGCCAGCAGCTTGGGTATGGGGAGCGAGCAGTACTTC. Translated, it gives CASSLGMGSEQYF.

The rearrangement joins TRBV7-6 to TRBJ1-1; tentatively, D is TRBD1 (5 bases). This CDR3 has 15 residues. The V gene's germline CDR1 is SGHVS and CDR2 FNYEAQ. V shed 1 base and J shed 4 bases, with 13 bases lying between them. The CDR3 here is CASSLDQGWITEAFF. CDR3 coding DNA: TGTGCCAGCAGCTTAGACCAGGGTTGGATCACTGAAGCTTTCTTT.

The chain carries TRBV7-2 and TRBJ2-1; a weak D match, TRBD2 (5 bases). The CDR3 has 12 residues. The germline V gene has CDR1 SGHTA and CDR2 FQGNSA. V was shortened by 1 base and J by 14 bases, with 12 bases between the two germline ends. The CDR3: CASSLGGLEKFF. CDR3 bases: TGTGCCAGCAGCTTAGGAGGGTTAGAGAAGTTCTTC.

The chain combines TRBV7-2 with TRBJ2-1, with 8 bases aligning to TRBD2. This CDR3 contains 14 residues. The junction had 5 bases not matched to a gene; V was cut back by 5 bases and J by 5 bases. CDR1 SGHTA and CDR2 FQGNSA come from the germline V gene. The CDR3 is CASSISGVHNEQFF. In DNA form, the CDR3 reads TGTGCCAGCAGCATTAGCGGGGTTCACAATGAGCAGTTCTTC.

The CDR3 protein is CAWSPYRGGSGANVLTF. In nucleotides, the CDR3 is TGTGCCTGGAGTCCTTATCGGGGGGGGTCTGGGGCCAACGTCCTGACTTTC. The chain employs TRBV30 and TRBJ2-6; 8 bases are shared with TRBD2. Looked up from germline, CDR1 is GTSNPN and CDR2 is SVGIG (reference sequence). The CDR3 length is 17 residues. The junction had 7 bases not matched to a gene; V was cut back by 2 bases and J by 1 base. The whole variable domain, filled in from reference TRBV30 and TRBJ2-6, reads SQTIHQWPATLVQPVGSPLSLECTVEGTSNPNLYWYRQAAGRGLQLLFYSVGIGQISSEVPQNLSASRPQDRQFILSSKKLLLSDSGFYLCAWSPYRGGSGANVLTFGAGSRLTVL.

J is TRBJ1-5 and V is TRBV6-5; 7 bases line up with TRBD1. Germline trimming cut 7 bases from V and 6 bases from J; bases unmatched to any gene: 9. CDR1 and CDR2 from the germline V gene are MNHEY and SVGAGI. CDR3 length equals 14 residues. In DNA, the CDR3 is TGTGCCAGCATCCCCGGGACAGAGGGTCAGCCCCAGCATTTT. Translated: CASIPGTEGQPQHF.

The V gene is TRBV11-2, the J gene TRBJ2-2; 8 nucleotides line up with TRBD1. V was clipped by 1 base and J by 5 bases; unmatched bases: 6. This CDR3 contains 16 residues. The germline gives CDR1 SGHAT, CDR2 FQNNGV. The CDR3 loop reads CASSLGRTGLTGELFF. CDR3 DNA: TGTGCCAGCAGCTTAGGGAGGACAGGGTTGACCGGGGAGCTGTTTTTT.

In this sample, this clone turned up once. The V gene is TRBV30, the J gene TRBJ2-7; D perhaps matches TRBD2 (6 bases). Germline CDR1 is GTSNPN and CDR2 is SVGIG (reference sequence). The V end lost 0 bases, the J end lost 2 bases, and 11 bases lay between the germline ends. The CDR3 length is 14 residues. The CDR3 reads CAWSVPWGAYEQYF. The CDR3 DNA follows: TGTGCCTGGAGTGTCCCCTGGGGGGCCTACGAGCAGTACTTC.

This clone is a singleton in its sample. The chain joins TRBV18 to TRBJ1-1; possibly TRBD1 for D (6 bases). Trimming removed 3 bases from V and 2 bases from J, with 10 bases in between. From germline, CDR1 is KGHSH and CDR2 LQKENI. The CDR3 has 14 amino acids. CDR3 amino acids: CASSPWDTNTEAFF. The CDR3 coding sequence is TGTGCCAGCTCACCCTGGGACACTAACACTGAAGCTTTCTTT.

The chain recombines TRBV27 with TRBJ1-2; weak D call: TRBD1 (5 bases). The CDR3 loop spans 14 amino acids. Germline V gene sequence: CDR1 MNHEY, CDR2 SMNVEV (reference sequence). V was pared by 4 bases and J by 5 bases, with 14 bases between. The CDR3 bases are TGTGCCAGCAGTTCTTCATGGGGGACTTATGGCTACACCTTC. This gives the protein CASSSSWGTYGYTF.

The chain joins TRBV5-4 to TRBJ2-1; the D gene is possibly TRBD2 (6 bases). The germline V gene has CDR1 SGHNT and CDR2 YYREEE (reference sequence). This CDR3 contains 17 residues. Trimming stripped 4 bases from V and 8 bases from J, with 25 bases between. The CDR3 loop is CASSHKTGSPNRDEQFF. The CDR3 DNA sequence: TGTGCCAGCAGCCATAAAACCGGGAGCCCCAACCGCGATGAGCAGTTCTTC.

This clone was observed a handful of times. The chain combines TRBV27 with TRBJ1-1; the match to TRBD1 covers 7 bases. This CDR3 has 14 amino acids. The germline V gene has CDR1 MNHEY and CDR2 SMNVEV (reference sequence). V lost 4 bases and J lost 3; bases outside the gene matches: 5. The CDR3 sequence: CASSSPGQYTEAFF. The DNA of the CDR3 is TGTGCCAGCAGTTCTCCGGGACAGTACACTGAAGCTTTCTTT.

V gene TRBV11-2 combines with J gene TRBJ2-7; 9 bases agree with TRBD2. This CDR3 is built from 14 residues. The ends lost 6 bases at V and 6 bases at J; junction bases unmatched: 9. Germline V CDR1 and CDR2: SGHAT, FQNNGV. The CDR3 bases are TGTGCCAGCAGAGCTAGCGGGGCCTGGGTCGAGCAGTACTTC. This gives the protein CASRASGAWVEQYF.

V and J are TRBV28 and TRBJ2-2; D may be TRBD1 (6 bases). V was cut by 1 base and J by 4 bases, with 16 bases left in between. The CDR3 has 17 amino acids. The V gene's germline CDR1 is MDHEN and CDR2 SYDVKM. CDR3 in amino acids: CASSLYQTGVSTGELFF. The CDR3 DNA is TGTGCCAGCAGTTTATACCAGACAGGCGTATCCACCGGGGAGCTGTTTTTT.

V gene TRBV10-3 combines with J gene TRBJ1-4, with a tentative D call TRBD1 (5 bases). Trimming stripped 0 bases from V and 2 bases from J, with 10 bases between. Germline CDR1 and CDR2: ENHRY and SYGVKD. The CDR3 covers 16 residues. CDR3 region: CAISESSGGTNEKLFF. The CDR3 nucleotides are TGTGCCATCAGTGAGTCGAGCGGGGGGACTAATGAAAAACTGTTTTTT.

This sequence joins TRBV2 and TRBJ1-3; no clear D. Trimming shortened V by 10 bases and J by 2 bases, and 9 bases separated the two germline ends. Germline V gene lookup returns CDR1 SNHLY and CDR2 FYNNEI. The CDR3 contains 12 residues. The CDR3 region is CATWTAGNTIYF. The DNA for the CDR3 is TGTGCCACTTGGACTGCTGGAAACACCATATATTTT.

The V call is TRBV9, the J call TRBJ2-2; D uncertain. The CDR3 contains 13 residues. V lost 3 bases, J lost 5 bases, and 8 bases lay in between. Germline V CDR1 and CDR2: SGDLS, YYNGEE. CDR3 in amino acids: CASSESVTGELFF. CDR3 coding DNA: TGTGCCAGCAGCGAGTCAGTTACCGGGGAGCTGTTTTTT.

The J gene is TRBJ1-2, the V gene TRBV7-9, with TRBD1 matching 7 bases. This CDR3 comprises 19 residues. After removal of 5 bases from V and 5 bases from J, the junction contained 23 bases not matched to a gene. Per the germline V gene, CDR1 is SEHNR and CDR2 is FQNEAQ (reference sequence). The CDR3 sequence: CASSADLPGTVPLWYGYTF. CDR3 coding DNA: TGTGCCAGCAGCGCTGACTTACCCGGGACAGTCCCCCTGTGGTATGGCTACACCTTC. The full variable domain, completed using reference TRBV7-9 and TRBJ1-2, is DTGVSQNPRHKITKRGQNVTFRCDPISEHNRLYWYRQTLGQGPEFLTYFQNEAQLEKSRLLSDRFSAERPKGSFSTLEIQRTEQGDSAMYLCASSADLPGTVPLWYGYTFGSGTRLTVV.

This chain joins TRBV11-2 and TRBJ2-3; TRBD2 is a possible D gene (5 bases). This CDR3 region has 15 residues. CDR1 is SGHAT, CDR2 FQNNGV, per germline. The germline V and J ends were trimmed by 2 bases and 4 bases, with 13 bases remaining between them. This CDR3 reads CASSLSRGTADTQYF. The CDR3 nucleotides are TGTGCCAGCAGCTTAAGTCGGGGTACGGCAGATACGCAGTATTTT.

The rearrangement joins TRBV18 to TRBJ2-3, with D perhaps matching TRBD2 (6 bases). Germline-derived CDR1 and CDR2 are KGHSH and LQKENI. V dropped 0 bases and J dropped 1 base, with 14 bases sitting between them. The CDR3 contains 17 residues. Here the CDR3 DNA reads TGTGCCAGCTCACCACCGGAGGTTAGCGGCCGCACAGATACGCAGTATTTT. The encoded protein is CASSPPEVSGRTDTQYF.

The CDR3 DNA reads as TGTGCCAGCAAGGGGACTCGAGCCTACGAGCAGTACTTC. It encodes CASKGTRAYEQYF. The chain joins TRBV5-6 to TRBJ2-7; TRBD2 is a possible D gene (6 bases). This CDR3 is 13 amino acids long. V lost 6 bases and J 2 bases, leaving 12 bases between the germline ends. From germline, CDR1 is SGHDT and CDR2 YYEEEE.

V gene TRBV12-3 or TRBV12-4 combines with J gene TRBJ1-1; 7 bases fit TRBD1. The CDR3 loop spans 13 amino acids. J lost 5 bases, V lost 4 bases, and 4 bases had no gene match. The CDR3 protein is CASSWGQFTEAFF. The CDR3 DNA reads TGTGCCAGCAGTTGGGGACAGTTTACTGAAGCTTTCTTT.

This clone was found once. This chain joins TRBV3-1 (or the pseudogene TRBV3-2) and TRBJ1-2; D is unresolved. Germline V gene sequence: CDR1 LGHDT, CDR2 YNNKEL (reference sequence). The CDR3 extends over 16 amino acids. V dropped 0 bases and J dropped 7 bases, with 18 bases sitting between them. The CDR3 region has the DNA TGTGCCAGCAGCCAAGATCTTCGGGAGCCGACCGGTGGCTACACCTTC. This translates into CASSQDLREPTGGYTF.

CDR3 sequence reads: CASRQLAGGYNEQFF. Here the CDR3 DNA reads TGTGCCAGCAGACAGCTAGCGGGGGGGTACAATGAGCAGTTCTTC. J is TRBJ2-1 and V is TRBV11-2; 12 nucleotides align to TRBD2. The V gene's germline CDR1 is SGHAT and CDR2 FQNNGV. The ends lost 6 bases at V and 4 bases at J; junction bases unmatched: 4. The CDR3 extends over 15 amino acids.

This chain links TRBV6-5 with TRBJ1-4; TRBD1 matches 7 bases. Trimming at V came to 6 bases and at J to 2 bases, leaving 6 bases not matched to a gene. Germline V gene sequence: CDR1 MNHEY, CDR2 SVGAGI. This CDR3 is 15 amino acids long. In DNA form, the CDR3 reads TGTGCCAGCAGCGACCTGGGACAGACTAATGAAAAACTGTTTTTT. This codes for CASSDLGQTNEKLFF.

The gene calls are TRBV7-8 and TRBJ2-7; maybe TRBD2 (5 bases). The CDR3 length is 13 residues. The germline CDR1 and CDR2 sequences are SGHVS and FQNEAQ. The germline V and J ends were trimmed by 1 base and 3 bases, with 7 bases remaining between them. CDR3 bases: TGTGCCAGCAGCTTAGACGGGAACTACGAGCAGTACTTC. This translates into CASSLDGNYEQYF.